This T cell receptor beta chain was recorded in a study of blood T cell repertoires in COVID-19. Study details: Both acute and convalescent COVID-19 samples were obtained from the United States, Italy and Spain.

Original data processing: The authors estimated nucleated cell counts from reference gene primer amplification. Libraries were prepared by immunoSEQ multiplex PCR; TCRdb keeps only in-frame clonotypes and omits some of them. V and J calls and clone size are as listed in that table; D and trimming were resolved from the DNA. The sample consists of 130,000 or so clones, about 86% of them appearing once. This clone showed up just once. The V and J ends lost 1 base and 6 bases, in that order; junction bases with no gene match: 7. Germline-derived CDR1 and CDR2 are SGHDT and YYEEEE. The CDR3 is 16 residues long.

The source material was peripheral blood. The chain employs TRBV5-6 and TRBJ1-1, with 12 positions matching TRBD1. The receptor was derived from a woman in her fifties or sixties with active or convalescent COVID-19. The CDR3 loop is CASSLLGTGGQAEAFF. The CDR3 DNA reads TGTGCCAGCAGCTTGTTAGGGACAGGGGGCCAGGCTGAAGCTTTCTTT.